Below, 8 T cell receptor beta chains from the same sample are listed, as sequenced in a study of blood T cell repertoires in COVID-19. TCRdb's table, derived via immunoSEQ multiplex PCR, lists solely in-frame clones and lacks some. The data contain roughly 200,000 clones, 82% of them singletons. Sequenced material: PBMCs or T cells enriched from blood (not recorded which). These receptors came from a woman aged 60-70 years with acute COVID-19.

V and J are TRBV9 and TRBJ1-3; D gene ambiguous. The CDR3 consists of 15 residues. The ends were cut back, 0 bases at V and 2 bases at J, with 9 bases in the middle. Germline V gene data show CDR1 as SGDLS and CDR2 as YYNGEE. CDR3 nucleotides: TGTGCCAGCAGCGTAGGCGGGGTTCCTGGAAACACCATATATTTT. Its protein is CASSVGGVPGNTIYF.

V is TRBV7-2 and J is TRBJ2-7, with 11 positions matching TRBD1. J was trimmed by 1 base and V by 2 bases; bases with no gene match: 7. The CDR3 has 17 amino acids. The germline gives CDR1 SGHTA, CDR2 FQGNSA. CDR3 DNA sequence: TGTGCCAGCAGCTTAAGCTCCGGGACAGGGGGATCCTACGAGCAGTACTTC. This codes for CASSLSSGTGGSYEQYF.

V and J are TRBV30 and TRBJ1-1; D is ambiguous. The CDR3 runs to 13 residues. Per germline, CDR1 GTSNPN and CDR2 SVGIG (reference sequence). Between the trimmed V and J ends, which lost 8 bases and 2 bases, there was a span of 15 bases. CDR3 loop: CAIRRAENTEAFF. CDR3 coding DNA: TGTGCCATCCGGAGGGCGGAAAACACTGAAGCTTTCTTT.

This clone was picked up one time. J is TRBJ1-6 and V is TRBV2, with D unresolved. The CDR3 covers 14 residues. Looked up from germline, CDR1 is SNHLY and CDR2 is FYNNEI. Deletions cut 8 bases from V and 7 bases from J, with 15 bases between. The CDR3 DNA is TGTGCCAGCTTCAGGTCCACGGGGAATTCACCCCTCCACTTT. As protein: CASFRSTGNSPLHF.

This chain joins TRBV7-9 and TRBJ2-1; unclear D gene. This CDR3 is 14 amino acids long. With 1 base removed from V and 8 bases from J, the gap between germline ends came to 12 bases. Germline V gene sequence: CDR1 SEHNR, CDR2 FQNEAQ (reference sequence). The CDR3 is CASSLGRGIDEQFF. In nucleotides, the CDR3 is TGTGCCAGCAGCTTAGGGAGAGGTATCGATGAGCAGTTCTTC.

In this sample, this clone turned up a few times. This sequence joins TRBV4-1 and TRBJ1-4, with 9 bases lining up with TRBD1. This CDR3 has 12 residues. J was trimmed by 12 bases and V by 4 bases; bases with no gene match: 3. CDR1 is MGHRA and CDR2 is YSYEKL in the germline V gene. The CDR3 here is CASSRRQGELFF. CDR3 nucleotides: TGCGCCAGCAGCCGAAGACAGGGGGAACTGTTTTTT.

This chain links TRBV7-9 with TRBJ1-1; tentative D call: TRBD1 (5 bases). Germline CDR1 and CDR2: SEHNR and FQNEAQ (reference sequence). The CDR3 loop spans 14 amino acids. Trimming pared 8 bases from V and 1 base from J, leaving 14 bases between. The CDR3 is CASGAITQNTEAFF. The CDR3 region has the DNA TGTGCCAGCGGGGCTATTACCCAGAACACTGAAGCTTTCTTT. Combining the CDR3 with reference TRBV7-9 and TRBJ1-1 gives the whole variable domain DTGVSQNPRHKITKRGQNVTFRCDPISEHNRLYWYRQTLGQGPEFLTYFQNEAQLEKSRLLSDRFSAERPKGSFSTLEIQRTEQGDSAMYLCASGAITQNTEAFFGQGTRLTVV.

This clone was observed once. The gene calls are TRBV9 and TRBJ2-1; 14 bases are a match to TRBD2. The J segment lost 3 bases and the V segment lost 4 bases, leaving 12 bases of the junction unmatched. Per germline, CDR1 SGDLS and CDR2 YYNGEE. The CDR3 runs 19 residues. CDR3 region: CASSPRPGLAGGLYNEQFF. CDR3 nucleotides: TGTGCCAGCAGCCCGAGGCCCGGACTAGCGGGGGGCCTCTACAATGAGCAGTTCTTC.